The clone carrying this T cell receptor beta chain has only a few counts. What it binds is unknown. TCRdb re-derived calls from the 5' RACE reads in MiXCR, one entry per CDR3 protein. The repertoire has a few hundred thousand distinct CDR3 sequences, roughly an eighth of them found once; the top ten carry more than 0.8%. This CDR3 contains 15 residues. The germline gives CDR1 SGHTS, CDR2 YDEGEE. The germline V and J ends were trimmed by 4 bases and 3 bases, with 11 bases remaining between them. This record belongs to a study of identical twins. Study-wide findings and caveats: Weaker excess sharing between twins was seen in beta out-of-frame sequences. Fewer insertions were carried by abundant cord blood beta clonotypes, but none was seen in memory repertoires.

Every donor was a healthy Caucasian. The data also belong to a second study, concerning yellow fever vaccine responses in identical twins.

The sequence came from a young woman in good health. The genes are TRBV5-8 and TRBJ1-6; D might be TRBD1 (6 bases). The sample consisted of CD4+ T cells sorted from blood. CDR3 residues: CASSAQGFYNSPLHF. The CDR3 DNA sequence: TGTGCCAGCAGCGCACAGGGCTTCTATAATTCACCCCTCCACTTT.